These 22 T cell receptor beta chains were all obtained from the same sample, sequenced in a study of PD-L1 blockade in urothelial cancer. Clones were read by immunoSEQ multiplex PCR, and TCRdb kept only the in-frame ones, dropping some. The data hold around 70,000 clones, with 84% observed a single time. The time point is: pretreatment peripheral blood. The starting material was PBMCs, obtained around atezolizumab (anti-PD-L1) treatment. These receptors were obtained from a woman aged 70 to 79 with urothelial cancer.

The chain links TRBV5-4 to TRBJ2-1; 11 nucleotides agree with TRBD2. J was trimmed by 16 bases and V by 0 bases; bases with no gene match: 9. Germline-derived CDR1 and CDR2 are SGHNT and YYREEE (reference sequence). This CDR3 has 14 residues. The CDR3 protein is CASSLEVAGGRKFF. Here the CDR3 DNA reads TGTGCCAGCAGCTTGGAGGTAGCGGGAGGGCGGAAATTCTTC.

The rearrangement joins TRBV6-1 to TRBJ2-1, with D maybe TRBD2 (6 bases). This CDR3 contains 17 residues. Trimming shortened V by 1 base and J by 4 bases, and 17 bases separated the two germline ends. Germline V gene sequence: CDR1 MNHNS, CDR2 SASEGT. This CDR3 reads CASSEGIRRGRYNEQFF. CDR3 DNA sequence: TGTGCCAGCAGTGAAGGTATCAGGAGGGGCCGATACAATGAGCAGTTCTTC.

V usage is TRBV5-4 and J usage is TRBJ1-2; D might be TRBD1 (5 bases). CDR3 size: 14 residues. Germline lookup yields CDR1 SGHNT and CDR2 YYREEE (reference sequence). The V end was cut by 4 bases, the J end by 8 bases, with 18 bases between. The CDR3 protein is CASSKQDSYWGYTF. CDR3 coding DNA: TGTGCCAGCAGCAAACAAGACAGTTATTGGGGCTACACCTTC.

This clone was counted at least ten times. CDR3 loop: CASTDRWLRYNQPQHF. The CDR3 DNA follows: TGCGCCAGCACCGACAGGTGGTTGCGATACAATCAGCCCCAGCATTTT. V gene TRBV10-1 combines with J gene TRBJ1-5, with D perhaps TRBD1 (6 bases). The CDR3 sequence is 16 residues long. Trimming took 7 bases from V and 3 from J, leaving 19 bases between them. The V gene's germline CDR1 is WNHNN and CDR2 SYGVQD (reference sequence).

The V call is TRBV6-1, the J call TRBJ1-2; 9 bases line up with TRBD1. J was trimmed by 10 bases and V by 6 bases; bases with no gene match: 12. There are 14 residues in the CDR3. CDR1 and CDR2 from the germline V gene are MNHNS and SASEGT. As DNA, the CDR3 is TGTGCCAGCAGGACAGGGGGAGGGGTGTTTTACTACACCTTC. Amino acid sequence: CASRTGGGVFYYTF.

This clone has more than one count but fewer than ten. The chain employs TRBV7-9 and TRBJ1-2; a weak D match, TRBD1 (5 bases). The CDR3 is 15 amino acids. Germline V gene lookup returns CDR1 SEHNR and CDR2 FQNEAQ (reference sequence). The V end was cut by 0 bases, the J end by 1 base, with 9 bases between. This CDR3 is CASSLAGQGNYGYTF. For the CDR3, the DNA is TGTGCCAGCAGCTTAGCGGGCCAGGGTAACTATGGCTACACCTTC. Filled out from reference TRBV7-9 and TRBJ1-2, the complete variable domain reads DTGVSQNPRHKITKRGQNVTFRCDPISEHNRLYWYRQTLGQGPEFLTYFQNEAQLEKSRLLSDRFSAERPKGSFSTLEIQRTEQGDSAMYLCASSLAGQGNYGYTFGSGTRLTVV.

The rearrangement joins TRBV6-5 to TRBJ1-1, with D possibly TRBD1 on 5 matching bases. CDR3 length: 13 amino acids. V was pared by 2 bases and J by 6 bases, with 10 bases between. Germline V gene data show CDR1 as MNHEY and CDR2 as SVGAGI. CDR3 loop: CASSYPGGAEAFF. The DNA of the CDR3 is TGTGCCAGCAGTTACCCGGGAGGGGCTGAAGCTTTCTTT.

This chain connects TRBV5-1 to TRBJ2-7; 7 positions match TRBD1. Per germline, CDR1 SGHRS and CDR2 YFSETQ. V dropped 4 bases and J dropped 2; count of bases not matched to a gene: 6. The CDR3 has 14 residues. The DNA for the CDR3 is TGCGCCAGCAGCATACAGGGGAGTACCTACGAGCAGTACTTC. Protein: CASSIQGSTYEQYF.

The chain recombines TRBV7-3 with TRBJ2-7; 10 nucleotides align to TRBD2. The CDR3 contains 14 residues. Unmatched junction bases numbered 2, after V lost 1 base and J lost 5 bases. Germline CDR1 SGHTA, CDR2 FQGTGA. This CDR3 reads CASSLSGTSDEQYF. CDR3 in DNA: TGTGCCAGCAGCTTAAGTGGGACTAGCGACGAGCAGTACTTC.

V is TRBV7-8 and J is TRBJ1-5; 7 bases agree with TRBD1. After removal of 5 bases from V and 2 bases from J, the junction contained 12 bases not matched to a gene. CDR3 length: 17 residues. Per germline, CDR1 SGHVS and CDR2 FQNEAQ. The CDR3 loop is CASSPRQGSIGNQPQHF. The CDR3 DNA reads as TGTGCCAGCAGCCCCAGACAGGGTTCGATAGGCAATCAGCCCCAGCATTTT.

This clone showed up just once. The chain links TRBV5-1 to TRBJ2-3; D call uncertain. The ends were cut back, 2 bases at V and 1 base at J, with 11 bases in the middle. Germline V gives CDR1 SGHRS, CDR2 YFSETQ. This CDR3 has 15 amino acids. The CDR3 protein is CASSFAVLGTDTQYF. In DNA form, the CDR3 reads TGCGCCAGCAGCTTCGCGGTGTTGGGCACAGATACGCAGTATTTT.

The chain links TRBV15 to TRBJ2-1, with D possibly being TRBD2 (6 bases). V lost 1 base and J lost 6, with 19 bases in between. CDR3 size: 17 residues. Germline CDR1 and CDR2: LNHNV and YYDKDF (reference sequence). CDR3 region: CATSRAPLGGIINEQFF. The CDR3 DNA sequence: TGTGCCACCAGCAGAGCTCCCCTAGGAGGGATTATCAATGAGCAGTTCTTC.

CDR3 region: CASSPGGTGGTGELFF. The CDR3 coding sequence is TGCGCCAGCAGCCCAGGGGGGACAGGGGGCACCGGGGAGCTGTTTTTT. The chain uses TRBV5-1 and TRBJ2-2, with 11 bases aligning to TRBD1. The germline V gene has CDR1 SGHRS and CDR2 YFSETQ. This CDR3 spans 16 amino acids. V lost 4 bases, J lost 4 bases, and 6 bases stayed unmatched.

The rearrangement uses TRBV5-1 and TRBJ2-7, with D possibly being TRBD2 (5 bases). The CDR3 runs 15 residues. Trimming cost V 0 bases and J 2 bases, with 12 bases left between them. Germline V gene lookup returns CDR1 SGHRS and CDR2 YFSETQ. In DNA, the CDR3 is TGCGCCAGCAGCTTGGATCGGGAAGCTGCCTACGAGCAGTACTTC. Its protein is CASSLDREAAYEQYF.

J is TRBJ1-4 and V is TRBV28; 7 bases match TRBD1. Germline V gene sequence: CDR1 MDHEN, CDR2 SYDVKM. The CDR3 contains 15 residues. The V and J ends lost 5 bases and 7 bases, in that order; junction bases with no gene match: 10. CDR3 loop: CASSPPWTGSEKLFF. The CDR3 nucleotides read TGTGCCAGCAGTCCACCGTGGACAGGTAGTGAAAAACTGTTTTTT.

This sequence joins TRBV9 and TRBJ1-2; 10 nucleotides agree with TRBD1. The CDR3 totals 14 residues. V trimming: 4 bases; J trimming: 5 bases; junction bases outside the gene matches: 5. Germline V gene lookup returns CDR1 SGDLS and CDR2 YYNGEE. The CDR3 nucleotides are TGTGCCAGCAGCCTCGGGACAGGGGAGTATGGCTACACCTTC. Its protein is CASSLGTGEYGYTF.

This clone occurred once. This chain connects TRBV5-1 to TRBJ2-3; 11 positions agree with TRBD1. This CDR3 comprises 14 residues. Per the germline V gene, CDR1 is SGHRS and CDR2 is YFSETQ. V lost 4 bases and J lost 6; bases outside the gene matches: 4. CDR3 region: CASSNGQGADTQYF. The CDR3 DNA is TGCGCCAGCAGCAATGGACAGGGGGCCGATACGCAGTATTTT.

This clone was seen only once. This chain uses TRBV5-1 with TRBJ1-3; 10 bases map to TRBD1. From germline, CDR1 is SGHRS and CDR2 YFSETQ. The length of the CDR3 is 14 residues. The V gene end was trimmed by 4 bases and the J gene end by 4 bases; junction bases not matched to a gene: 2. The CDR3 DNA follows: TGCGCCAGCAGCGGGACAGGGGACGGAAACACCATATATTTT. It is translated as CASSGTGDGNTIYF.

The chain carries TRBV6-1 and TRBJ2-7; 8 bases fit TRBD2. The CDR3 loop spans 15 amino acids. V shed 4 bases and J 5 bases; nucleotides not matched to a gene: 10. Germline V gives CDR1 MNHNS, CDR2 SASEGT. Here the CDR3 DNA reads TGTGCCAGCAGTGCACCCCCGGGACTAGGTAACGAGCAGTACTTC. This gives the protein CASSAPPGLGNEQYF.

The chain uses TRBV28 and TRBJ2-1; no reliable D call. From germline, CDR1 is MDHEN and CDR2 SYDVKM. The ends were cut back, 3 bases at V and 2 bases at J, with 11 bases in the middle. The CDR3 extends over 15 amino acids. The CDR3 DNA follows: TGTGCCAGCAGTTTGTTTGGCGGAACCTACAATGAGCAGTTCTTC. Amino acid sequence: CASSLFGGTYNEQFF.

The rearrangement links TRBV10-3 to TRBJ2-5; 16 nucleotides align to TRBD2. The CDR3 is 20 residues long. J lost 2 bases, V lost 2 bases, and 11 bases had no gene match. Germline V gene data show CDR1 as ENHRY and CDR2 as SYGVKD. The CDR3: CAISEGSGTSGRAGQETQYF. The CDR3 coding sequence is TGTGCCATCAGTGAGGGGTCGGGGACTAGCGGGAGGGCAGGACAAGAGACCCAGTACTTC.

The chain employs TRBV2 and TRBJ2-3; 11 nucleotides line up with TRBD2. The CDR3 is 15 residues long. From germline, CDR1 is SNHLY and CDR2 FYNNEI. With 6 bases clipped from V and 4 bases from J, the junction kept 6 bases outside the gene matches. The CDR3 is CASRSLAGAPDTQYF. The CDR3 region has the DNA TGTGCCAGCAGGTCACTAGCGGGAGCCCCAGATACGCAGTATTTT. Full variable domain (remainder filled in from reference TRBV2 and TRBJ2-3): EPEVTQTPSHQVTQMGQEVILRCVPISNHLYFYWYRQILGQKVEFLVSFYNNEISEKSEIFDDQFSVERPDGSNFTLKIRSTKLEDSAMYFCASRSLAGAPDTQYFGPGTRLTVL.